A single sample is the source of the 27 T cell receptor beta chains below, sequenced in a study of blood T cell repertoires in COVID-19. TCRdb keeps only in-frame clones here, not all; method: immunoSEQ multiplex PCR. The sample yields approximately 230,000 clones, roughly 82% seen once. The source material was peripheral blood. The receptors shown here come from a woman older than 75 with active or convalescent COVID-19.

CDR3 in amino acids: CASSLGAGGGTDTQYF. The CDR3 DNA sequence: TGCGCCAGCAGCTTGGGTGCGGGAGGAGGCACAGATACGCAGTATTTT. The chain joins TRBV5-1 to TRBJ2-3, with 8 bases fitting TRBD2. The germline gives CDR1 SGHRS, CDR2 YFSETQ. This CDR3 is built from 16 residues. The V gene end was trimmed by 0 bases and the J gene end by 1 base; junction bases not matched to a gene: 4. Variable domain in full (rest from reference TRBV5-1 and TRBJ2-3): KAGVTQTPRYLIKTRGQQVTLSCSPISGHRSVSWYQQTPGQGLQFLFEYFSETQRNKGNFPGRFSGRQFSNSRSEMNVSTLELGDSALYLCASSLGAGGGTDTQYFGPGTRLTVL.

The rearrangement uses TRBV2 and TRBJ2-3; 8 nucleotides line up with TRBD2. This CDR3 contains 15 residues. With 3 bases clipped from V and 4 bases from J, the junction kept 6 bases outside the gene matches. Germline V gene sequence: CDR1 SNHLY, CDR2 FYNNEI. The CDR3 nucleotides are TGTGCCAGCAGTGACCGGGAGGGCCGCGCAGATACGCAGTATTTT. This codes for CASSDREGRADTQYF.

Only a few counts were recorded for this clone. This chain connects TRBV2 to TRBJ1-1; D remains ambiguous. Germline CDR1 and CDR2: SNHLY and FYNNEI. The CDR3 has 12 amino acids. Trimming removed 9 bases at V and 1 base at J, with 9 bases between. This chain's CDR3 is CASDRGNTEAFF. For the CDR3, the DNA is TGTGCCAGTGATCGGGGGAACACTGAAGCTTTCTTT. Based on the CDR3 plus reference TRBV2 and TRBJ1-1, the full variable domain is EPEVTQTPSHQVTQMGQEVILRCVPISNHLYFYWYRQILGQKVEFLVSFYNNEISEKSEIFDDQFSVERPDGSNFTLKIRSTKLEDSAMYFCASDRGNTEAFFGQGTRLTVV.

V usage is TRBV27 and J usage is TRBJ1-4; the match to TRBD1 covers 7 bases. The CDR3 is 19 amino acids. The junction had 14 bases not matched to a gene; V was cut back by 1 base and J by 3 bases. Germline lookup yields CDR1 MNHEY and CDR2 SMNVEV (reference sequence). The CDR3 coding sequence is TGTGCCAGCAGTTTATGGGGCCGGGGCAGGGGGTTTTCTAATGAAAAACTGTTTTTT. Translation: CASSLWGRGRGFSNEKLFF. Together with reference TRBV27 and TRBJ1-4, the CDR3 gives the full variable domain: EAQVTQNPRYLITVTGKKLTVTCSQNMNHEYMSWYRQDPGLGLRQIYYSMNVEVTDKGDVPEGYKVSRKEKRNFPLILESPSPNQTSLYFCASSLWGRGRGFSNEKLFFGSGTQLSVL.

This clone is a singleton in its sample. V and J are TRBV2 and TRBJ2-5; 12 positions agree with TRBD2. The V segment lost 8 bases and the J segment 5 bases; nucleotides outside the gene matches: 6. The V gene's germline CDR1 is SNHLY and CDR2 FYNNEI. The CDR3 has 14 amino acids. Here the CDR3 DNA reads TGTGCCAGCCGGGCGGGGACTAGCGGGGAGACCCAGTACTTC. Protein product: CASRAGTSGETQYF.

This chain uses TRBV11-3 with TRBJ2-1; 10 bases line up with TRBD1. The germline V gene encodes CDR1 SGHNT and CDR2 YENEEA. The CDR3 spans 15 residues. Trimming at V came to 5 bases and at J to 3 bases, leaving 4 bases not matched to a gene. This CDR3 reads CASSLGQGSYNEQFF. CDR3 DNA: TGTGCCAGCAGCCTGGGACAGGGGAGCTACAATGAGCAGTTCTTC.

The chain couples TRBV13 to TRBJ2-3; 14 nucleotides line up with TRBD2. Germline-derived CDR1 and CDR2 are PRHDT and FYEKMQ (reference sequence). This CDR3 contains 17 residues. V lost 5 bases, J lost 5 bases, and 9 bases stayed unmatched. The CDR3 spells CASSIWTSGGLRDTQYF. The DNA of the CDR3 is TGTGCCAGCAGCATATGGACTAGCGGGGGGCTCAGAGATACGCAGTATTTT.

This chain links TRBV2 with TRBJ1-5; D call uncertain. V was trimmed by 8 bases and J by 5 bases, leaving 13 bases between them. The germline CDR1 and CDR2 sequences are SNHLY and FYNNEI. This CDR3 contains 13 residues. The CDR3 spells CASVERKDQPQHF. DNA for the CDR3: TGTGCCAGCGTCGAGAGGAAGGATCAGCCCCAGCATTTT. Combining the CDR3 with reference TRBV2 and TRBJ1-5 gives the whole variable domain EPEVTQTPSHQVTQMGQEVILRCVPISNHLYFYWYRQILGQKVEFLVSFYNNEISEKSEIFDDQFSVERPDGSNFTLKIRSTKLEDSAMYFCASVERKDQPQHFGDGTRLSIL.

The chain employs TRBV11-2 and TRBJ2-3; a weak D match, TRBD2 (5 bases). V was pared by 4 bases and J by 4 bases, with 21 bases between. This CDR3 has 17 amino acids. In germline, CDR1 is SGHAT, CDR2 FQNNGV. The DNA for the CDR3 is TGTGCCAGCAGCTCTAGAGGTCGTGGGAGTCAGCCAGATACGCAGTATTTT. Amino acids: CASSSRGRGSQPDTQYF.

The chain couples TRBV3-1 (or the pseudogene TRBV3-2) to TRBJ2-2; D is ambiguous. CDR1 and CDR2 (germline): LGHDT, YNNKEL (reference sequence). This CDR3 comprises 12 residues. Trimming cost V 8 bases and J 7 bases, with 11 bases left between them. The CDR3 loop is CASSPGVGELFF. CDR3 DNA: TGTGCCAGCTCCCCAGGTGTCGGGGAGCTGTTTTTT.

The chain uses TRBV12-3 or TRBV12-4 and TRBJ2-5, with D perhaps matching TRBD2 (6 bases). The CDR3 contains 13 residues. V was shortened by 8 bases and J by 6 bases, with 16 bases between the two germline ends. CDR3 DNA: TGTGCCAGCGATGAAGGGGCGGGACAGACCCAGTACTTC. Amino acids: CASDEGAGQTQYF.

This chain connects TRBV15 to TRBJ2-7; TRBD1 aligns across 9 bases. J was trimmed by 2 bases and V by 5 bases; bases with no gene match: 10. Germline V gives CDR1 LNHNV, CDR2 YYDKDF (reference sequence). CDR3 length equals 16 residues. The CDR3 DNA reads TGTGCCACCAGCCTAAGCCCGCGGGACAGGGCCTACGAGCAGTACTTC. Its protein is CATSLSPRDRAYEQYF.

The V and J genes are TRBV6-4 and TRBJ2-1; 9 positions agree with TRBD2. The germline CDR1 and CDR2 sequences are MRHNA and SNTAGT. This CDR3 has 15 amino acids. After removal of 4 bases from V and 2 bases from J, the junction contained 3 bases not matched to a gene. The CDR3 region is CASSVTSGPYNEQFF. The CDR3 DNA is TGTGCCAGCAGTGTTACTAGCGGGCCCTACAATGAGCAGTTCTTC.

This chain links TRBV30 with TRBJ1-3; a possible D gene is TRBD1 (6 bases). Trimming stripped 3 bases from V and 2 bases from J, with 14 bases between. The germline gives CDR1 GTSNPN, CDR2 SVGIG (reference sequence). This CDR3 region has 15 residues. CDR3 amino acids: CAWRTTGLAGNTIYF. CDR3 in DNA: TGTGCCTGGAGGACGACAGGTTTAGCTGGAAACACCATATATTTT.

This chain links TRBV5-8 with TRBJ2-7, with TRBD2 matching over 7 bases. Germline V gene lookup returns CDR1 SGHTS and CDR2 YDEGEE. Trimming at V came to 1 base and at J to 4 bases, leaving 11 bases not matched to a gene. CDR3 length: 16 amino acids. CDR3 coding DNA: TGTGCCAGCAGCTTGAAGGGCGGGAATAGCGGGTACGAGCAGTACTTC. This encodes CASSLKGGNSGYEQYF.

V gene TRBV6-1 combines with J gene TRBJ2-7, with D maybe TRBD2 (5 bases). Trimming stripped 2 bases from V and 3 bases from J, with 14 bases between. The CDR3 length is 15 residues. Germline CDR1 and CDR2: MNHNS and SASEGT. The DNA of the CDR3 is TGTGCCAGCAGTGAACGTCGGGATAGTGACTACGAGCAGTACTTC. Residues: CASSERRDSDYEQYF.

The V gene is TRBV6-5, the J gene TRBJ2-7, with TRBD2 matching 7 bases. The junction had 5 bases not matched to a gene; V was cut back by 6 bases and J by 0 bases. Looked up from germline, CDR1 is MNHEY and CDR2 is SVGAGI. The CDR3 has 14 amino acids. The CDR3 loop is CASSRTSLSYEQYF. The CDR3 DNA reads TGTGCCAGCAGCAGGACTAGTCTCTCCTACGAGCAGTACTTC.

The J gene is TRBJ2-2, the V gene TRBV5-6; 10 bases match TRBD2. V trimming: 4 bases; J trimming: 3 bases; junction bases outside the gene matches: 6. This CDR3 spans 16 amino acids. Germline V CDR1 and CDR2: SGHDT, YYEEEE. As DNA, the CDR3 is TGTGCCAGCAGCGGGTGGAGCGGGAGGGACACCGGGGAGCTGTTTTTT. Amino acid sequence: CASSGWSGRDTGELFF.

The rearrangement joins TRBV28 to TRBJ1-2, with 7 bases identical to TRBD1. Germline V gives CDR1 MDHEN, CDR2 SYDVKM. J gave up 9 bases and V 5 bases, and 12 bases lay outside the gene matches. This CDR3 contains 14 residues. Here the CDR3 DNA reads TGTGCCAGCAGTCAGACAGGGCCCTGGGTCAGCTACACCTTC. Translating gives CASSQTGPWVSYTF.

DNA of the CDR3: TGTGCCAGCAGCTTAGCTGGGACAGACAATCAGCCCCAGCATTTT. It is translated as CASSLAGTDNQPQHF. The genes are TRBV7-9 and TRBJ1-5; the match to TRBD1 covers 7 bases. CDR3 length: 15 amino acids. CDR1 SEHNR and CDR2 FQNEAQ come from the germline V gene (reference sequence). V lost 0 bases, J lost 3 bases, and 2 bases stayed unmatched.

V is TRBV18 and J is TRBJ2-5; 8 bases are a match to TRBD2. The CDR3 has 16 residues. Germline assignment: CDR1 KGHSH and CDR2 LQKENI. J lost 5 bases, V lost 8 bases, and 16 bases had no gene match. CDR3 region: CASAEAGVRSTETQYF. The CDR3 region has the DNA TGTGCCAGCGCCGAAGCGGGAGTTAGGTCTACGGAGACCCAGTACTTC.

This chain joins TRBV27 and TRBJ1-1; 7 bases are shared with TRBD1. Per germline, CDR1 MNHEY and CDR2 SMNVEV (reference sequence). V was clipped by 0 bases and J by 4 bases; unmatched bases: 2. The CDR3 runs 14 residues. CDR3 sequence reads: CASSLSQGGTEAFF. In nucleotides, the CDR3 is TGTGCCAGCAGTTTATCGCAGGGGGGCACTGAAGCTTTCTTT.

The V call is TRBV7-2, the J call TRBJ2-7; 16 positions match TRBD2. This CDR3 spans 18 amino acids. Germline loops: CDR1 SGHTA, CDR2 FQGNSA. V lost 1 base and J lost 5; bases outside the gene matches: 8. The DNA of the CDR3 is TGTGCCAGCAGCTTAGTGGGACTAGCGGGAGGGCCACGACACGAGCAGTACTTC. Amino acid sequence: CASSLVGLAGGPRHEQYF.

This clone came up a few times. V usage is TRBV27 and J usage is TRBJ1-2; 8 nucleotides align to TRBD1. The CDR3 contains 15 residues. V gave up 4 bases and J gave up 1 base; unmatched junction bases: 5. Germline V lookup: CDR1 MNHEY, CDR2 SMNVEV (reference sequence). CDR3 protein: CASSSSRGRNYGYTF. In nucleotides, the CDR3 is TGTGCCAGCAGTTCATCCAGGGGGCGTAACTATGGCTACACCTTC.

This chain joins TRBV5-1 and TRBJ2-1; 9 nucleotides align to TRBD2. V trimming: 0 bases; J trimming: 8 bases; junction bases outside the gene matches: 6. Germline-derived CDR1 and CDR2 are SGHRS and YFSETQ. This CDR3 spans 15 amino acids. The CDR3 loop reads CASSLGLAGIDEQFF. CDR3 DNA sequence: TGCGCCAGCAGCTTGGGGCTAGCGGGAATCGATGAGCAGTTCTTC.

This clone was seen a handful of times. At one of its ends the junction is not consistent with the germline gene, which may arise from a read error. The chain uses TRBV7-8 and TRBJ2-5; 8 nucleotides match TRBD2. The CDR3 consists of 16 residues. Per germline, CDR1 SGHVS and CDR2 FQNEAQ. The chain's CDR3 is CASSVAGASGSETQYF. CDR3 nucleotide sequence: TGTGCCAGCAGCGTAGCAGGGGCTAGCGGGTCCGAGACCCAGTACTTC.

The rearrangement links TRBV11-2 to TRBJ1-2; TRBD1 matches at 7 bases. This CDR3 region has 16 residues. Germline V lookup: CDR1 SGHAT, CDR2 FQNNGV. The J segment lost 8 bases and the V segment lost 2 bases, leaving 14 bases of the junction unmatched. The CDR3 is CASSLTGVPPREGYTF. CDR3 bases: TGTGCCAGCAGCTTAACAGGGGTCCCTCCTCGGGAGGGCTACACCTTC.